Below, 30 T cell receptor beta chains from the same sample are listed, as sequenced in a study of blood T cells in healthy people across ages. The authors ran a second PCR of about 6 to 11 cycles using a sample-barcoded 5' primer and a J-beta primer mix. Using its own MiXCR run on the 5' RACE reads, TCRdb lists one record per CDR3 protein. This table has over a million distinct CDR3 sequences, 20% to 25% appearing once. These data also featured in a second study, about T cells of mothers and their children.

Sample: blood. All receptors come from a girl aged 2 to 9 in good health.

The chain carries TRBV5-5 and TRBJ2-1; D call uncertain. The CDR3 spans 15 residues. Trimming removed 0 bases from V and 3 bases from J, with 10 bases in between. Germline assignment: CDR1 SGHKS and CDR2 YYEKEE (reference sequence). This CDR3 is CASSLAQVLYNEQFF. In nucleotides, the CDR3 is TGTGCCAGCAGCTTGGCCCAGGTCCTCTACAATGAGCAGTTCTTC.

This clonotype was seen many times. The chain joins TRBV29-1 to TRBJ2-1; D uncertain. Germline V gives CDR1 SQVTM, CDR2 ANQGSEA. The CDR3 has 13 residues. V gave up 4 bases and J gave up 9 bases, with 16 bases separating them. The DNA for the CDR3 is TGCAGCGTTGTTACAGCGTTAGTTGGTGAGCAGTTCTTC. It translates to CSVVTALVGEQFF.

V and J are TRBV28 and TRBJ2-3; unclear D gene. CDR3 length: 15 amino acids. The germline gives CDR1 MDHEN, CDR2 SYDVKM. Between the trimmed V and J ends, which lost 8 bases and 1 base, there was a span of 16 bases. In nucleotides, the CDR3 is TGTGCCAGCTCTCCAGAGACGGGCCGCACAGATACGCAGTATTTT. The encoded protein is CASSPETGRTDTQYF.

The chain couples TRBV7-9 to TRBJ2-5, with D unresolved. CDR3 length equals 13 residues. Germline values: CDR1 SEHNR, CDR2 FQNEAQ (reference sequence). Trimming removed 1 base from V and 3 bases from J, with 6 bases in between. CDR3 nucleotide sequence: TGTGCCAGCAGCTTAGACGGAGAAGAGACCCAGTACTTC. This translates into CASSLDGEETQYF.

This clonotype was recorded a few times. The chain joins TRBV9 to TRBJ1-1; 7 bases are a match to TRBD1. This CDR3 spans 16 amino acids. Trimming removed 4 bases from V and 4 bases from J; junction bases left unmatched: 13. Germline V CDR1 and CDR2: SGDLS, YYNGEE. The chain's CDR3 is CASSPPRGDRVTEAFF. The CDR3 DNA follows: TGTGCCAGCAGCCCTCCTCGTGGGGACAGAGTCACTGAAGCTTTCTTT.

The rearrangement uses TRBV7-9 and TRBJ1-2; no clear D. V was trimmed by 8 bases and J by 4 bases, leaving 14 bases between them. This CDR3 contains 13 residues. Looked up from germline, CDR1 is SEHNR and CDR2 is FQNEAQ (reference sequence). The CDR3 DNA follows: TGTGCCAGCCAAATCTCAGGAGTCTATGGCTACACCTTC. Residues: CASQISGVYGYTF.

The chain carries TRBV7-6 and TRBJ1-3; 7 bases line up with TRBD1. V shed 3 bases and J 6 bases; nucleotides not matched to a gene: 8. Germline CDR1 SGHVS, CDR2 FNYEAQ. This CDR3 spans 15 amino acids. The CDR3 DNA follows: TGTGCCAGCAGCTTGGTCCCAGGGGGAGAAAACACCATATATTTT. Amino acid sequence: CASSLVPGGENTIYF.

The chain couples TRBV20-1 to TRBJ2-5, with 7 nucleotides matching TRBD1. The CDR3 is made up of 14 amino acids. CDR1 DFQATT and CDR2 SNEGSKA come from the germline V gene (reference sequence). With 6 bases clipped from V and 9 bases from J, the junction kept 16 bases outside the gene matches. The CDR3 coding sequence is TGCAGTGCCGCTGGGACAGCGAGGCCTAGACCCCAGTACTTC. Protein sequence: CSAAGTARPRPQYF.

The chain employs TRBV28 and TRBJ2-7; tentatively, D is TRBD2 (5 bases). The germline gives CDR1 MDHEN, CDR2 SYDVKM. Trimming removed 5 bases from V and 7 bases from J, with 15 bases in between. CDR3 length equals 13 residues. CDR3 nucleotides: TGTGCCAGCAGTCCGGCGACTTGGGAGGAGCAGTACTTC. This encodes CASSPATWEEQYF.

This clonotype was seen repeatedly, ten times or more. The CDR3: CASSFWSGSNQPQHF. The CDR3 bases are TGTGCCAGCAGCTTTTGGAGCGGTAGCAATCAGCCCCAGCATTTT. The chain combines TRBV5-5 with TRBJ1-5, with D unclear. Germline lookup yields CDR1 SGHKS and CDR2 YYEKEE (reference sequence). The ends were cut back, 2 bases at V and 0 bases at J, with 9 bases in the middle. The CDR3 loop spans 15 amino acids.

The V and J genes are TRBV29-1 and TRBJ1-2, with TRBD1 identical over 8 bases. Trimming cost V 7 bases and J 8 bases; bases outside gene matches: 12. CDR1 and CDR2 from the germline V gene are SQVTM and ANQGSEA. The CDR3 totals 13 residues. The CDR3 nucleotides are TGCAGCGGCCACGCCGGGACAGGAGACGGCTACACCTTC. Translating gives CSGHAGTGDGYTF.

The rearrangement joins TRBV28 to TRBJ2-7; TRBD2 matches 9 bases. Germline CDR1 MDHEN, CDR2 SYDVKM. Trimming took 5 bases from V and 6 from J; bases not matched to a gene: 11. This CDR3 has 15 residues. As DNA, the CDR3 is TGTGCCAGCAGTCCTACGCAGCGGGGGGCGGGCGAGCAGTACTTC. It encodes CASSPTQRGAGEQYF.

V usage is TRBV14 and J usage is TRBJ2-7; 9 nucleotides line up with TRBD1. The end of the DNA is better explained by TRBJ2-1, so the J call may be wrong. Germline CDR1 is SGHDN and CDR2 is FVKESK. CDR3 length: 15 residues. The DNA of the CDR3 is TGTGCCAGCAGCCAAGCACAGGGGGCAGGGAATGAGCAGTTCTTC. It yields the protein CASSQAQGAGNEQFF.

This clonotype was detected a few times. The V and J genes are TRBV10-3 and TRBJ2-1, with TRBD1 matching over 7 bases. CDR3 size: 17 residues. Per germline, CDR1 ENHRY and CDR2 SYGVKD. Trimming at V came to 0 bases and at J to 5 bases, leaving 10 bases not matched to a gene. CDR3 in DNA: TGTGCCATCAGTGAGTCCGCACAGGGGCCGCTTGACAATGAGCAGTTCTTC. The encoded protein is CAISESAQGPLDNEQFF.

This clonotype appeared a few times. The CDR3 DNA is TGTGCCAGCAGTCCCCTCTTGGGGACAGGGGTCTACGAGCAGTACTTC. Translated: CASSPLLGTGVYEQYF. The chain joins TRBV12-3 or TRBV12-4 to TRBJ2-5; 10 bases fit TRBD1. The J call may be faulty, since TRBJ2-7 better matches the DNA end. CDR3 length: 16 amino acids.

This clonotype was counted only a few times. V and J are TRBV5-1 and TRBJ1-2; maybe TRBD1 (5 bases). CDR1 SGHRS and CDR2 YFSETQ come from the germline V gene. V lost 7 bases, J lost 4 bases, and 17 bases lay in between. This CDR3 comprises 14 residues. As DNA, the CDR3 is TGCGCCAGCGGCCTAACCGGGACCGGCTATGGCTACACCTTC. It is translated as CASGLTGTGYGYTF.

This clonotype was detected only once. This rearrangement joins TRBV5-6 to TRBJ2-5; 7 bases agree with TRBD2. The CDR3 has 17 residues. Trimming cost V 2 bases and J 4 bases; bases outside gene matches: 14. Germline-derived CDR1 and CDR2 are SGHDT and YYEEEE. The CDR3 coding sequence is TGTGCCAGCAGCTTATTATACGAAGGCGGGAGTTCAGAGACCCAGTACTTC. This codes for CASSLLYEGGSSETQYF.

This clonotype was picked up one time. V is TRBV21-1 and J is TRBJ2-1; the table's D call TRBD1 went unverified against the DNA. TRBJ2-7 explains the end of the DNA better; the J call may be wrong. TRBV21-1 is reported as a pseudogene. The CDR3 sequence is 15 residues long. The CDR3 DNA reads TGTGCCAGCAGCAAATCTCGGGACAGCCTCCACGAGCAGTACTTC. It encodes CASSKSRDSLHEQYF.

This clonotype has a handful of counts. The chain has TRBV12-3 or TRBV12-4 and TRBJ2-5; D perhaps matches TRBD2 (5 bases). Trimming took 3 bases from V and 5 from J, leaving 10 bases between them. This CDR3 is 13 amino acids long. CDR3 region: CASSFRGIETQYF. The CDR3 DNA reads as TGTGCCAGCAGTTTCCGGGGAATCGAGACCCAGTACTTC.

Of note for this clonotype: At one of its ends the junction is not consistent with the germline gene, which may arise from a read error. The chain couples TRBV2 to TRBJ2-7; TRBD2 agrees at 9 bases. CDR3 size: 15 residues. From germline, CDR1 is SNHLY and CDR2 FYNNEI. The CDR3 loop reads CASGVAGELGNERFF. CDR3 nucleotides: TGTGCCAGCGGGGTAGCGGGAGAGTTAGGGAATGAGCGGTTCTTC.

The chain employs TRBV18 and TRBJ1-3, with unresolved D. This CDR3 is built from 17 residues. From germline, CDR1 is KGHSH and CDR2 LQKENI. Trimming cost V 0 bases and J 4 bases, with 16 bases left between them. The CDR3 sequence: CASSPPNSELGGNTIYF. The CDR3 DNA follows: TGTGCCAGCTCACCACCGAATTCGGAGCTGGGAGGAAACACCATATATTTT.

The chain uses TRBV6-1 and TRBJ2-7; D is unclear. V lost 6 bases and J lost 0, with 12 bases in between. The CDR3 runs 14 residues. Germline values: CDR1 MNHNS, CDR2 SASEGT. DNA for the CDR3: TGTGCCAGCAGCGTGCAGGAGAACTCCTACGAGCAGTACTTC. It encodes CASSVQENSYEQYF.

This chain uses TRBV7-2 with TRBJ2-3, with TRBD1 as a possible D gene (5 bases). The length of the CDR3 is 15 residues. V was pared by 2 bases and J by 0 bases, with 9 bases between. Germline CDR1 reads SGHTA; CDR2 reads FQGNSA. CDR3 amino acids: CASSLKQASTDTQYF. As DNA, the CDR3 is TGTGCCAGCAGCTTAAAACAGGCGAGCACAGATACGCAGTATTTT.

This chain uses TRBV29-1 with TRBJ1-1; 7 positions agree with TRBD1. The CDR3 has 12 amino acids. The germline gives CDR1 SQVTM, CDR2 ANQGSEA. Trimming cost V 4 bases and J 8 bases; bases outside gene matches: 7. CDR3 sequence reads: CSVAGGPNEAFF. CDR3 in DNA: TGCAGCGTTGCAGGGGGGCCGAACGAAGCTTTCTTT.

This sequence joins TRBV29-1 and TRBJ2-1; D may be TRBD2 (5 bases). V lost 7 bases, J lost 9 bases, and 19 bases lay in between. In germline, CDR1 is SQVTM, CDR2 ANQGSEA. The CDR3 is made up of 13 amino acids. DNA for the CDR3: TGCAGCGCCCGAGGGAGACTAAAGGTTGAGCAGTTCTTC. This translates into CSARGRLKVEQFF.

This clonotype came up a few times. The chain is built from TRBV4-1 and TRBJ2-4; tentatively, D is TRBD1 (6 bases). V lost 4 bases, J lost 0 bases, and 13 bases lay in between. Germline lookup yields CDR1 MGHRA and CDR2 YSYEKL. CDR3 length: 16 residues. The CDR3 DNA reads as TGCGCCAGCAGCCGGGGGCAGGAGGTAGCCAAAAACATTCAGTACTTC. Translated, it gives CASSRGQEVAKNIQYF.

This clonotype was seen a few times. V is TRBV14 and J is TRBJ1-2; no clear D. V gave up 0 bases and J gave up 8 bases, with 13 bases separating them. The V gene's germline CDR1 is SGHDN and CDR2 FVKESK. The CDR3 totals 14 residues. The CDR3 bases are TGTGCCAGCAGCCAAGATTGGGCAGCTTACGGCTACACCTTC. Residues: CASSQDWAAYGYTF.

This clonotype was seen a few times. The gene calls are TRBV2 and TRBJ1-2; D not certain. The CDR3 runs 14 residues. Trimming stripped 0 bases from V and 3 bases from J, with 8 bases between. Germline CDR1 reads SNHLY; CDR2 reads FYNNEI. For the CDR3, the DNA is TGTGCCAGCAGTGAAGCGCGCGACCACTATGGCTACACCTTC. Residues: CASSEARDHYGYTF.

This rearrangement joins TRBV25-1 to TRBJ1-2, with D perhaps TRBD1 (5 bases). CDR1 is MGHDK and CDR2 is SYGVNS in the germline V gene. V was trimmed by 4 bases and J by 8 bases, leaving 29 bases between them. The CDR3 has 18 residues. The CDR3, as DNA: TGTGCCAGCAGTGTATTATTGGGGCAGGGCGGTTTTGAAGACGGCTACACCTTC. Its translation is CASSVLLGQGGFEDGYTF.

The V and J genes are TRBV28 and TRBJ1-6; 7 nucleotides agree with TRBD1. CDR1 MDHEN and CDR2 SYDVKM come from the germline V gene. This CDR3 region has 15 residues. With 6 bases clipped from V and 9 bases from J, the junction kept 11 bases outside the gene matches. CDR3 sequence reads: CASSAADREVSPLHF. In nucleotides, the CDR3 is TGTGCCAGCAGCGCCGCCGACAGGGAAGTTTCACCCCTCCACTTT.